Reported below is one TCR beta chain. Antigen specificity is unknown. This sample stems from a study of response to subunit inactivated influenza vaccine. TCRdb reanalysed the RT-PCR reads using MiXCR and keeps one entry per CDR3 protein. This sample has 450,000 to 600,000 distinct CDR3 sequences; 6% to 9% occur once, and the top ten carry 10% to 15%. Study outcomes and limitations: Few new T cells, the authors suggested, are recruited by each seasonal influenza vaccination.

This receptor was taken from a man aged 50-75 years who received an inactivated influenza vaccine. Sequenced here: PBMCs from blood, sampled less than 30 months after vaccination.

The CDR3 is CASSLKGGHNEQFF. CDR3 DNA: TGTGCCAGCAGTTTAAAGGGGGGACACAATGAGCAGTTCTTC. The chain couples TRBV12-3 or TRBV12-4 to TRBJ2-1; D tentatively reads TRBD1 or TRBD2 (6 bases each). The CDR3 extends over 14 amino acids. The ends were cut back, 2 bases at V and 5 bases at J, with 10 bases in the middle.